The rows below give T cell receptor beta chains drawn from one sample of a study of blood T cells in healthy people across ages. TCRdb fed the 5' RACE reads into MiXCR, producing one record per CDR3 protein. In the table there are hundreds of thousands of distinct CDR3 sequences, around 52% of which are singletons. Source material: blood. These receptors all stem from a woman older than 75 in good health. CDR3s include the opening cysteine and the closing phenylalanine or tryptophan. D genes are given only for firm matches. The size entry is marked missing in some rows and otherwise reads once, few, many or a size class.

TGTGCCAGCAGTTTATTCGGTGCGGGGAGGCATACGCAGTATTTT,CASSLFGAGRHTQYF,NA,TRBV28,TRBJ2-3,few
TGTGCCAGCAGTGAAGCGCTAGGTAGAAAAGATACGCAGTATTTT,CASSEALGRKDTQYF,NA,TRBV2,TRBJ2-3,NA
TGCAGTGCTAGAGTTCCGGGGTGGGATACGCAGTATTTT,CSARVPGWDTQYF,NA,TRBV20-1,TRBJ2-3,NA
TGTGCCAGCAGCCCCCGGGCCGGGAACATTCAGTACTTC,CASSPRAGNIQYF,NA,TRBV5-4,TRBJ2-4,NA
TGTGCCAGCAGCTTAAACGCGGGGACTTACAATGAGCAGTTCTTC,CASSLNAGTYNEQFF,NA,TRBV11-2,TRBJ2-1,NA
TGTGCCAGCAGGATAGCGGGAGCAGAGACCCAGTACTTC,CASRIAGAETQYF,TRBD2,TRBV13,TRBJ2-5,few
TGCAGTGCTAGGCTGGGACTAGCGGGAGCAAATGAGCAGTTCTTC,CSARLGLAGANEQFF,TRBD2,TRBV20-1,TRBJ2-1,many
TGCAGTTCTAGGAGTACAGATACGCAGTATTTT,CSSRSTDTQYF,NA,TRBV20-1,TRBJ2-3,NA
TGTGCCAGCAGCGTAGCTTCAGGTTATGACACTGAAGCTTTCTTT,CASSVASGYDTEAFF,NA,TRBV9,TRBJ1-1,NA
TGCGCCAGCAGCTTGGGGACTAGCGGGATCAATAAGCAGTTCTTC,CASSLGTSGINKQFF,TRBD2,TRBV5-1,TRBJ2-1,NA
TGTGCCAGCAGCCAAAGGCAGGGCGACACAGATATGCAGTATTTT,CASSQRQGDTDMQYF,NA,TRBV4-2,TRBJ2-3,NA
TGTGCCAGCGAATGGGCCGGGGAGCTGTTTTTT,CASEWAGELFF,NA,TRBV27,TRBJ2-2,NA